The 30 T cell receptor beta chains listed next were all sequenced from one sample in a study of blood T cell repertoires in COVID-19. Produced via immunoSEQ multiplex PCR; TCRdb's table is partial and in-frame only. The sample includes 450,000 to 600,000 clones, about 90% of them seen just once. Sequencing used PBMCs or T cells enriched from blood (not recorded which). These receptors all stem from a woman aged 18-35 years who had recovered from COVID-19.

In DNA form, the CDR3 reads TGTGCCTGGTGGACAGGGGGCGAATCACCCCTCCACTTT. Encoded protein: CAWWTGGESPLHF. The chain links TRBV30 to TRBJ1-6; 11 bases agree with TRBD1. J gave up 10 bases and V 5 bases, and 4 bases lay outside the gene matches. CDR1 is GTSNPN and CDR2 is SVGIG in the germline V gene (reference sequence). The CDR3 covers 13 residues. Drawing the rest from reference TRBV30 and TRBJ1-6, the complete variable domain is SQTIHQWPATLVQPVGSPLSLECTVEGTSNPNLYWYRQAAGRGLQLLFYSVGIGQISSEVPQNLSASRPQDRQFILSSKKLLLSDSGFYLCAWWTGGESPLHFGNGTRLTVT.

The chain combines TRBV30 with TRBJ1-4, with D unresolved. Per the germline V gene, CDR1 is GTSNPN and CDR2 is SVGIG (reference sequence). The CDR3 covers 13 residues. The V end lost 0 bases, the J end lost 4 bases, and 6 bases lay between the germline ends. CDR3 in amino acids: CAWSVSFNEKLFF. CDR3 nucleotides: TGTGCCTGGAGTGTAAGCTTTAATGAAAAACTGTTTTTT.

This chain joins TRBV6-5 and TRBJ1-2; D is unresolved. Germline V gene sequence: CDR1 MNHEY, CDR2 SVGAGI. The CDR3 runs 15 residues. Between the trimmed V and J ends, which lost 7 bases and 3 bases, there was a span of 18 bases. CDR3 coding DNA: TGTGCCAGCACCCGTGCGTTAGGGAGCGACTATGGCTACACCTTC. It codes for CASTRALGSDYGYTF.

The genes are TRBV14 and TRBJ1-2; TRBD1 agrees at 7 bases. CDR3 length: 13 amino acids. The germline CDR1 and CDR2 sequences are SGHDN and FVKESK. V shed 4 bases and J 4 bases; nucleotides not matched to a gene: 3. CDR3 sequence (DNA): TGTGCCAGCAGCCTACAGGGGAGCTATGGCTACACCTTC. Translation: CASSLQGSYGYTF.

In the case of this clone: In the same sample, other DNA sequences code for this CDR3. The genes are TRBV30 and TRBJ2-7; perhaps TRBD2 as D (6 bases). CDR1 and CDR2 from the germline V gene are GTSNPN and SVGIG (reference sequence). The CDR3 consists of 12 residues. V lost 2 bases and J lost 3, with 8 bases in between. This chain's CDR3 is CAWSMGGYEQYF. CDR3 bases: TGTGCCTGGAGTATGGGGGGCTACGAGCAGTACTTC.

The genes are TRBV28 and TRBJ1-3; 8 bases are a match to TRBD1. V gave up 2 bases and J gave up 3 bases; unmatched junction bases: 6. The CDR3 is 16 residues long. Germline V gene sequence: CDR1 MDHEN, CDR2 SYDVKM. The CDR3 nucleotides are TGTGCCAGCAGTTTACAGGGGGCGGGAAGTGGAAACACCATATATTTT. This encodes CASSLQGAGSGNTIYF.

The count of this clone is one. The CDR3 DNA reads as TGTGCCAGTGGTAACAGGGGACAGGAAGCTTTCTTT. Translating it yields CASGNRGQEAFF. The gene calls are TRBV19 and TRBJ1-1, with 7 bases fitting TRBD1. The CDR3 length is 12 residues. J lost 8 bases, V lost 8 bases, and 8 bases had no gene match. Germline V gene lookup returns CDR1 LNHDA and CDR2 SQIVND (reference sequence).

This clone turned up a few times. V gene TRBV29-1 combines with J gene TRBJ1-2; D is perhaps TRBD1 (5 bases). The CDR3 extends over 13 amino acids. V shed 6 bases and J shed 3 bases, with 14 bases lying between them. Germline V gives CDR1 SQVTM, CDR2 ANQGSEA. The CDR3 protein is CSVGGSDYYGYTF. Here the CDR3 DNA reads TGCAGCGTGGGGGGGAGCGATTACTATGGCTACACCTTC.

The CDR3: CASGHRNTEAFF. The DNA for the CDR3 is TGTGCCAGCGGGCACAGGAACACTGAAGCTTTCTTT. This chain links TRBV2 with TRBJ1-1; D gene uncertain. The germline gives CDR1 SNHLY, CDR2 FYNNEI. This CDR3 region has 12 residues. With 8 bases removed from V and 1 base from J, the gap between germline ends came to 8 bases. Looking up the rest from reference TRBV2 and TRBJ1-1 gives the full variable domain: EPEVTQTPSHQVTQMGQEVILRCVPISNHLYFYWYRQILGQKVEFLVSFYNNEISEKSEIFDDQFSVERPDGSNFTLKIRSTKLEDSAMYFCASGHRNTEAFFGQGTRLTVV.

V and J are TRBV5-1 and TRBJ2-2, with no clear D. CDR3 length: 13 residues. Looked up from germline, CDR1 is SGHRS and CDR2 is YFSETQ. With 2 bases removed from V and 6 bases from J, the gap between germline ends came to 8 bases. The CDR3 loop reads CASSFKRPGELFF. The CDR3 nucleotides are TGCGCCAGCAGCTTCAAGCGCCCCGGGGAGCTGTTTTTT.

The chain is built from TRBV6-5 and TRBJ1-2; D is unclear. The CDR3 extends over 14 amino acids. The V gene lost 7 bases and the J gene lost 8 bases, with 20 bases spanning the gap. Germline V lookup: CDR1 MNHEY, CDR2 SVGAGI. The CDR3: CASIPGVGFGGYTF. The CDR3 nucleotides are TGTGCCAGCATTCCGGGAGTCGGGTTCGGAGGCTACACCTTC.

This clone was observed a single time. The genes are TRBV7-9 and TRBJ2-4; 10 nucleotides align to TRBD2. J gave up 6 bases and V 5 bases, and 1 base lay outside the gene matches. This CDR3 has 13 amino acids. Germline-derived CDR1 and CDR2 are SEHNR and FQNEAQ (reference sequence). The CDR3 sequence: CASSRTSGNIQYF. CDR3 bases: TGTGCCAGCAGCCGGACTAGCGGAAACATTCAGTACTTC.

The gene calls are TRBV30 and TRBJ1-4; 10 positions match TRBD1. The germline V gene encodes CDR1 GTSNPN and CDR2 SVGIG (reference sequence). V was pared by 0 bases and J by 10 bases, with 8 bases of the junction left unmatched. CDR3 length: 15 residues. The CDR3 loop reads CAWSVPGGQGSKLFF. As DNA, the CDR3 is TGTGCCTGGAGTGTACCTGGGGGACAGGGGTCAAAACTGTTTTTT.

This clone was seen once. This chain joins TRBV5-1 and TRBJ1-1; 7 bases align to TRBD1. CDR1 is SGHRS and CDR2 is YFSETQ in the germline V gene. Trimming removed 5 bases from V and 2 bases from J; junction bases left unmatched: 3. This CDR3 has 13 amino acids. Written as DNA, the CDR3 is TGCGCCAGCAGTTGGGACAGAAACACTGAAGCTTTCTTT. It specifies CASSWDRNTEAFF.

V usage is TRBV5-1 and J usage is TRBJ1-1, with D possibly matching TRBD1 (6 bases). The V gene lost 6 bases and the J gene lost 1 base, with 22 bases spanning the gap. In germline, CDR1 is SGHRS, CDR2 YFSETQ. This CDR3 has 17 residues. As DNA, the CDR3 is TGCGCCAGCACCCCAGGGGTCTTTAGCCGGGCGAACACTGAAGCTTTCTTT. This encodes CASTPGVFSRANTEAFF. The entire variable domain, with the rest obtained from reference TRBV5-1 and TRBJ1-1, is as follows: KAGVTQTPRYLIKTRGQQVTLSCSPISGHRSVSWYQQTPGQGLQFLFEYFSETQRNKGNFPGRFSGRQFSNSRSEMNVSTLELGDSALYLCASTPGVFSRANTEAFFGQGTRLTVV.

In its sample, this clone was seen a few times. The chain couples TRBV15 to TRBJ1-2; D may be TRBD1 (5 bases). Germline V CDR1 and CDR2: LNHNV, YYDKDF (reference sequence). The CDR3 spans 16 residues. V lost 1 base and J lost 6, with 18 bases in between. The CDR3 nucleotides read TGTGCCACCAGCAGAGCTACAGGCGTGCGATCAGATGGCTACACCTTC. It translates to CATSRATGVRSDGYTF.

The J gene is TRBJ1-2, the V gene TRBV2; D is uncertain. V was clipped by 7 bases and J by 4 bases, with 7 bases between them. Germline CDR1 SNHLY, CDR2 FYNNEI. The CDR3 is 11 residues long. This chain's CDR3 is CASKLSYGYTF. CDR3 in DNA: TGTGCCAGCAAGCTGTCCTATGGCTACACCTTC.

This sequence joins TRBV29-1 and TRBJ2-1; 8 bases match TRBD1. Germline V CDR1 and CDR2: SQVTM, ANQGSEA. This CDR3 is built from 15 residues. The junction had 12 bases not matched to a gene; V was cut back by 4 bases and J by 7 bases. For the CDR3, the DNA is TGCAGCGTTGTTGGTGGGACAGGCATGAAGAATGAGCAGTTCTTC. Its protein product is CSVVGGTGMKNEQFF.

The rearrangement links TRBV11-3 to TRBJ1-1; 11 bases agree with TRBD1. Germline trimming cut 5 bases from V and 11 bases from J; bases unmatched to any gene: 7. The germline V gene has CDR1 SGHNT and CDR2 YENEEA. The CDR3 spans 13 residues. The CDR3 nucleotides are TGTGCCAGCAGCCTAGGACAGGGGGCAATGGCTTTCTTT. Amino acids: CASSLGQGAMAFF.

The chain recombines TRBV19 with TRBJ1-2; no reliable D call. V lost 1 base, J lost 5 bases, and 8 bases lay in between. The CDR3 sequence is 13 residues long. The germline V gene encodes CDR1 LNHDA and CDR2 SQIVND (reference sequence). The CDR3: CASSIAGYYGYTF. In DNA, the CDR3 is TGTGCCAGTAGTATAGCGGGGTATTATGGCTACACCTTC.

This clone was picked up one time. The gene calls are TRBV11-1 and TRBJ2-2; the match to TRBD2 covers 10 bases. The CDR3 totals 15 residues. The junction had 4 bases not matched to a gene; V was cut back by 3 bases and J by 6 bases. Germline V lookup: CDR1 SGHAT, CDR2 FQDESV (reference sequence). CDR3 DNA sequence: TGTGCCAGCAGCTTGGGACTAGCGAGGGCCGGGGAGCTGTTTTTT. It encodes CASSLGLARAGELFF.

J is TRBJ2-2 and V is TRBV9; TRBD2 aligns across 16 bases. This CDR3 region has 21 residues. The J segment lost 5 bases and the V segment lost 0 bases, leaving 13 bases of the junction unmatched. Germline assignment: CDR1 SGDLS and CDR2 YYNGEE. CDR3 nucleotides: TGTGCCAGCAGCGTAGGTCTAAGGGGACTAGCGGGGGGGCATGAAACCGGGGAGCTGTTTTTT. Its protein is CASSVGLRGLAGGHETGELFF.

This sequence joins TRBV2 and TRBJ1-4; 10 bases line up with TRBD1. In germline, CDR1 is SNHLY, CDR2 FYNNEI. CDR3 length: 15 amino acids. With V trimmed by 1 base and J by 6 bases, 2 bases remained unmatched. The CDR3 nucleotides read TGTGCCAGCAGTGAAGTCGGGACAGGGGATGAAAAACTGTTTTTT. It yields the protein CASSEVGTGDEKLFF.

The rearrangement uses TRBV5-4 and TRBJ2-3; the match to TRBD2 covers 8 bases. Germline V gives CDR1 SGHNT, CDR2 YYREEE (reference sequence). V shed 4 bases and J 5 bases; nucleotides not matched to a gene: 12. This CDR3 contains 16 residues. CDR3 DNA sequence: TGTGCCAGCAGCCCGGCGGGGGGCCCTACGAGAGATACGCAGTATTTT. This gives the protein CASSPAGGPTRDTQYF. The whole variable domain, filled in from reference TRBV5-4 and TRBJ2-3, reads ETGVTQSPTHLIKTRGQQVTLRCSSQSGHNTVSWYQQALGQGPQFIFQYYREEENGRGNFPPRFSGLQFPNYSSELNVNALELDDSALYLCASSPAGGPTRDTQYFGPGTRLTVL.

The table lists this clone with a few counts. CDR3 bases: TGCAGCGTTCAGGGGACCATGGCCCTTTCGGAGCAGTTCTTC. Its translation is CSVQGTMALSEQFF. The V gene is TRBV29-1, the J gene TRBJ2-1, with D possibly being TRBD1 (6 bases). The CDR3 loop spans 14 amino acids. CDR1 and CDR2 (germline): SQVTM, ANQGSEA. V dropped 5 bases and J dropped 10 bases, with 21 bases sitting between them.

CDR3 amino acids: CAISGQGTGTEAFF. The CDR3, as DNA: TGTGCCATCAGTGGTCAAGGGACAGGGACTGAAGCTTTCTTT. The rearrangement uses TRBV10-3 and TRBJ1-1; 9 bases are a match to TRBD1. The CDR3 has 14 residues. The trim removed 4 bases at V and 5 bases at J, leaving 5 bases unmatched. The V gene's germline CDR1 is ENHRY and CDR2 SYGVKD.

This clone was seen a single time. The chain is built from TRBV5-6 and TRBJ2-3, with 10 bases identical to TRBD1. The CDR3 has 14 residues. Germline values: CDR1 SGHDT, CDR2 YYEEEE. The trim removed 3 bases at V and 4 bases at J, leaving 2 bases unmatched. The CDR3 DNA follows: TGTGCCAGCAGCTGGGGGACAGGGGCAGATACGCAGTATTTT. Translating gives CASSWGTGADTQYF. The full variable domain, in which reference TRBV5-6 and TRBJ2-3 provide the parts outside the CDR3, is DAGVTQSPTHLIKTRGQQVTLRCSPKSGHDTVSWYQQALGQGPQFIFQYYEEEERQRGNFPDRFSGHQFPNYSSELNVNALLLGDSALYLCASSWGTGADTQYFGPGTRLTVL.

This clone occurred once. J is TRBJ1-2 and V is TRBV6-5, with 10 bases identical to TRBD1. This CDR3 region has 15 residues. Germline V lookup: CDR1 MNHEY, CDR2 SVGAGI. V lost 6 bases and J lost 3; bases outside the gene matches: 7. The CDR3 DNA reads TGTGCCAGCAGACGGACAGGGGGGTTCGACTATGGCTACACCTTC. As protein: CASRRTGGFDYGYTF.

The rearrangement links TRBV18 to TRBJ1-1, with D perhaps matching TRBD1 (6 bases). The V gene lost 3 bases and the J gene lost 8 bases, with 13 bases spanning the gap. CDR3 length: 13 residues. The germline V gene has CDR1 KGHSH and CDR2 LQKENI. CDR3 nucleotide sequence: TGTGCCAGCTCACCCGGACAGAATTCCGAAGCTTTCTTT. This translates into CASSPGQNSEAFF.

The CDR3 DNA reads as TGTGCCAGCGCTATAGCGGGGGGGCTCACAGATACGCAGTATTTT. It yields the protein CASAIAGGLTDTQYF. The chain has TRBV7-8 and TRBJ2-3; 11 nucleotides agree with TRBD2. Germline assignment: CDR1 SGHVS and CDR2 FQNEAQ. Losses at the gene ends were 8 bases for V and 2 bases for J; bases not matched to a gene: 6. CDR3 size: 15 residues.